This record looks at one T cell receptor (beta chain) sequence and its context. The antigen is not known. Trimming removed 8 bases at V and 3 bases at J, with 19 bases between. CDR3 length: 16 residues. Germline V gene lookup returns CDR1 MDHEN and CDR2 SYDVKM. The data derive from a study of shared clonotypes between healthy human individuals. General study results and limits: Sharing across a handful of donors was seen in around 5% of naive CD4 clonotypes. Exclusively blood specimens were collected; tissue repertoires likely differ.

Running of the assay took place at deep level. It was roughly 190 ng DNA, approximately 30,000 T cell genomes, that sorted-subset replicate PCRs used. Repertoires were generated with immunoSEQ multiplex PCR, while TCRdb's copy carries only in-frame clones and drops some. The table records 2,500,000 or so clones, 93% of them present only once. Source material: naive CD4+ T cells from PBMCs. As for subset: CD45RA+ positively selected. The clonotype was recovered from a man aged 18-30 years in good health. Some clones in this sample may be carry-over from other donors' samples. The J gene is TRBJ2-2, the V gene TRBV28; tentatively, D is TRBD1 or TRBD2 (5 bases each). In DNA form, the CDR3 reads TGTGCCAGCCTCACGGGGCCACACCAACACACCGGGGAGCTGTTTTTT. Protein product: CASLTGPHQHTGELFF.